This TCR beta chain was identified during a study of blood T cells in healthy people across ages. About the study: About one barcoded TCR beta cDNA was captured per two T cells.

Isolation per sample recovered at least 7 million PBMCs. With regard to this clonotype: What it recognizes is unknown.

V lost 2 bases and J lost 11; bases outside the gene matches: 15. The V gene's germline CDR1 is ENHRY and CDR2 SYGVKD. The length of the CDR3 is 16 residues. Study results and caveats: Strong correlation existed between TCR beta diversity and naive T cell percentage.

Using a J-beta primer mix together with a sample-barcoded 5' primer, a second PCR was run for 7 to 11 cycles. TCRdb analysed the 5' RACE reads with MiXCR anew, one entry per CDR3 protein. The data contain about 640,000 distinct CDR3 sequences, about 30% of them singletons. The V call is TRBV10-3, the J call TRBJ2-5, with 9 bases lining up with TRBD1. Sequencing was done on a sample of blood. The clonotype originates from a woman aged 80 or over in good health. The CDR3 spells CAISEPTGGERNEQYF. The CDR3 DNA is TGTGCCATCAGTGAGCCTACAGGGGGCGAGAGGAATGAGCAGTACTTC.